Listed here are 29 T cell receptor beta chains from one sample, sequenced in a study of lymphopenia after photon versus proton radiotherapy (dated by TCRdb to the late 2010s). Libraries were built with the immunoSEQ multiplex PCR assay. TCRdb took over this immuneACCESS table, retaining in-frame rearrangements with V and J assigned. Such tables are incomplete; in checked studies, under half of the missing clones stem from an unresolved V gene, and the remainder is unexplained. For this sample the table gives roughly 65,000 clones, of which more than 75% were detected only once. About 3.1% of the sample rests with the top ten. The input for sequencing was peripheral blood, taken from a patient treated with photon-based radiotherapy. These TCRs come from a woman in her 70s with pancreatic cancer.

This chain connects TRBV27 to TRBJ1-2; a weak D match, TRBD1 (6 bases). The V end was cut by 3 bases, the J end by 2 bases, with 10 bases between. Looked up from germline, CDR1 is MNHEY and CDR2 is SMNVEV (reference sequence). The CDR3 has 14 amino acids. The CDR3 reads CASSLGQGNYGYTF. In nucleotides, the CDR3 is TGTGCCAGCAGTTTGGGCCAGGGGAACTATGGCTACACCTTC.

The chain carries TRBV9 and TRBJ1-2; D uncertain. V was shortened by 0 bases and J by 2 bases, with 8 bases between the two germline ends. The CDR3 consists of 14 residues. The germline V gene encodes CDR1 SGDLS and CDR2 YYNGEE. The CDR3 loop is CASSVGEANYGYTF. The CDR3 nucleotides are TGTGCCAGCAGCGTAGGCGAAGCCAACTATGGCTACACCTTC.

The rearrangement uses TRBV7-9 and TRBJ2-1; D unclear. Germline assignment: CDR1 SEHNR and CDR2 FQNEAQ (reference sequence). Trimming took off 6 bases at V and 0 bases at J, with 6 bases between the two ends. The CDR3 is 13 residues long. CDR3 sequence (DNA): TGTGCCAGCAGTCAGAGCTCCTACAATGAGCAGTTCTTC. It codes for CASSQSSYNEQFF.

The chain carries TRBV6-6 and TRBJ2-1; maybe TRBD1 (5 bases). Germline V gives CDR1 MNHNY, CDR2 SVGAGI (reference sequence). Trimming took 5 bases from V and 7 from J, leaving 9 bases between them. This CDR3 contains 12 residues. Here the CDR3 reads CASSPQGNEQFF. The CDR3 nucleotides are TGTGCCAGCAGTCCTCAGGGTAATGAGCAGTTCTTC.

This clone turned up a few times. The rearrangement links TRBV7-9 to TRBJ2-1, with TRBD2 matching over 11 bases. Germline V gene data show CDR1 as SEHNR and CDR2 as FQNEAQ (reference sequence). Trimming cost V 1 base and J 9 bases; bases outside gene matches: 8. The CDR3 covers 16 residues. CDR3 residues: CASSLGASGRSVEQFF. The CDR3 coding sequence is TGTGCCAGCAGCTTAGGGGCTAGCGGGAGGTCGGTTGAGCAGTTCTTC.

This sequence joins TRBV18 and TRBJ2-7; 7 bases align to TRBD2. CDR3 size: 15 residues. V gave up 3 bases and J gave up 5 bases; unmatched junction bases: 10. Germline lookup yields CDR1 KGHSH and CDR2 LQKENI. The CDR3 DNA reads as TGTGCCAGCTCACCTCCGAGCGGGATACGACACGAGCAGTACTTC. Amino acids: CASSPPSGIRHEQYF.

This chain links TRBV18 with TRBJ2-5, with D perhaps TRBD1 or TRBD2 (5 bases each). Trimming left V 8 bases short and J 2 bases short, with 12 bases between. The germline CDR1 and CDR2 sequences are KGHSH and LQKENI. CDR3 size: 13 residues. The CDR3 DNA reads TGTGCCAGCCTCCGGGACCCTCAAGAGACCCAGTACTTC. This codes for CASLRDPQETQYF.

This chain joins TRBV6-6 and TRBJ1-3; 7 bases line up with TRBD1. CDR3 length: 16 amino acids. Germline CDR1 and CDR2: MNHNY and SVGAGI (reference sequence). The ends lost 3 bases at V and 0 bases at J; junction bases unmatched: 5. CDR3 protein: CASSYPAGGSGNTIYF. CDR3 DNA: TGTGCCAGCAGTTATCCCGCAGGGGGCTCTGGAAACACCATATATTTT.

The CDR3, as DNA: TGTGCCACCAGCCTGGGAAACACCGGGGGTAATCAGCCCCAGCATTTT. This codes for CATSLGNTGGNQPQHF. The rearrangement uses TRBV15 and TRBJ1-5, with D possibly being TRBD1 (5 bases). CDR1 is LNHNV, CDR2 YYDKDF, per germline (reference sequence). Trimming cost V 5 bases and J 4 bases, with 18 bases left between them. This CDR3 comprises 16 residues. The full variable domain, with the rest looked up from reference TRBV15 and TRBJ1-5, is DAMVIQNPRYQVTQFGKPVTLSCSQTLNHNVMYWYQQKSSQAPKLLFHYYDKDFNNEADTPDNFQSRRPNTSFCFLDIRSPGLGDTAMYLCATSLGNTGGNQPQHFGDGTRLSIL.

For the CDR3, the DNA is TGTGCCAGCAGTTATTCCGGGAGAGAGCAGTTCTTC. Encoded protein: CASSYSGREQFF. V gene TRBV6-5 combines with J gene TRBJ2-1; weak D call: TRBD2 (6 bases). CDR3 size: 12 residues. V was trimmed by 3 bases and J by 10 bases, leaving 10 bases between them. Germline lookup yields CDR1 MNHEY and CDR2 SVGAGI.

CDR3 amino acids: CASSEREGRRETQYF. CDR3 coding DNA: TGTGCCAGCAGTGAGCGGGAGGGCCGTCGGGAGACCCAGTACTTC. The chain carries TRBV5-6 and TRBJ2-5, with 10 bases identical to TRBD2. The J segment lost 5 bases and the V segment lost 5 bases, leaving 9 bases of the junction unmatched. The CDR3 runs to 15 residues. From germline, CDR1 is SGHDT and CDR2 YYEEEE.

CDR3 loop: CAWSGSRAEEKLFF. The CDR3 nucleotides read TGTGCCTGGAGTGGATCACGGGCGGAAGAAAAACTGTTTTTT. The V call is TRBV30, the J call TRBJ1-4; D gene uncertain. Looked up from germline, CDR1 is GTSNPN and CDR2 is SVGIG (reference sequence). The CDR3 runs 14 residues. V shed 1 base and J shed 8 bases, with 14 bases lying between them.

This rearrangement joins TRBV5-1 to TRBJ2-1; 9 bases align to TRBD2. V dropped 2 bases and J dropped 8; count of bases not matched to a gene: 11. The germline V gene encodes CDR1 SGHRS and CDR2 YFSETQ. The CDR3 is 16 amino acids. CDR3 residues: CASSLGGRAFIYEQFF. The CDR3 region has the DNA TGCGCCAGCAGCTTAGGCGGGAGGGCCTTTATCTATGAGCAGTTCTTC.

This clone has a single count. The V and J genes are TRBV7-9 and TRBJ2-1; 13 bases line up with TRBD2. The CDR3 length is 15 residues. The germline V gene encodes CDR1 SEHNR and CDR2 FQNEAQ (reference sequence). V shed 5 bases, J shed 11 bases, and the junction held 9 bases outside the gene matches. DNA of the CDR3: TGTGCCAGCAGCCCCCGGACTAGCGGGAGCCCTCAGCAGTTCTTC. It yields the protein CASSPRTSGSPQQFF.

A single count supports this clone. This rearrangement joins TRBV9 to TRBJ2-2, with D perhaps TRBD2 (6 bases). Between the trimmed V and J ends, which lost 3 bases and 2 bases, there was a span of 11 bases. There are 15 residues in the CDR3. Germline CDR1 and CDR2: SGDLS and YYNGEE. The CDR3 DNA reads as TGTGCCAGCAGCGCTGAGGGACTCAACACCGGGGAGCTGTTTTTT. Its protein is CASSAEGLNTGELFF.

This clone was seen once. CDR3 bases: TGTGCCAGCAGCGCCGGACTAGCGTCCTACGAGCAGTACTTC. Encoded protein: CASSAGLASYEQYF. This chain uses TRBV9 with TRBJ2-7, with TRBD2 identical over 9 bases. V lost 3 bases and J lost 1; bases outside the gene matches: 2. Germline-derived CDR1 and CDR2 are SGDLS and YYNGEE. This CDR3 has 14 residues.

Comment on this clone: At one of its ends the junction is not consistent with the germline gene, which may arise from a read error. This chain links TRBV28 with TRBJ2-5; perhaps TRBD1 as D (6 bases). CDR3 length: 14 residues. Germline values: CDR1 MDHEN, CDR2 SYDVKM. CDR3 sequence reads: CASTLKGGQETQYF. The CDR3 region has the DNA TGTGCCAGCACTTTAAAAGGGGGCCAAGAGACCCAGTACTTC.

The chain joins TRBV28 to TRBJ2-1; D is perhaps TRBD2 (6 bases). The CDR3 totals 17 residues. Germline CDR1 and CDR2: MDHEN and SYDVKM. Deletions cut 4 bases from V and 4 bases from J, with 20 bases between. The CDR3 coding sequence is TGTGCCAGCAGTTGGGTGTTCGGGAGAGTCGATTACAATGAGCAGTTCTTC. The encoded protein is CASSWVFGRVDYNEQFF.

This chain connects TRBV6-1 to TRBJ2-7; D is unclear. Germline V gene data show CDR1 as MNHNS and CDR2 as SASEGT. The CDR3 sequence is 13 residues long. Trimming removed 6 bases from V and 3 bases from J, with 12 bases in between. DNA for the CDR3: TGTGCCAGCAGCGCCGGGTCCTTCTACGAGCAGTACTTC. It codes for CASSAGSFYEQYF.

This rearrangement joins TRBV5-5 to TRBJ1-1, with TRBD1 matching over 7 bases. V was clipped by 3 bases and J by 3 bases; unmatched bases: 2. This CDR3 contains 13 residues. From germline, CDR1 is SGHKS and CDR2 YYEKEE (reference sequence). The CDR3 sequence: CASSWGTDTEAFF. For the CDR3, the DNA is TGTGCCAGCAGCTGGGGGACAGACACTGAAGCTTTCTTT.

The genes are TRBV7-2 and TRBJ1-3; 9 nucleotides line up with TRBD1. Germline CDR1 SGHTA, CDR2 FQGNSA. V lost 1 base, J lost 4 bases, and 11 bases stayed unmatched. CDR3 length: 18 amino acids. As DNA, the CDR3 is TGTGCCAGCAGCTTAGGCAGGACCGATGGACAGGGGGGAAACACCATATATTTT. Its protein product is CASSLGRTDGQGGNTIYF.

The chain has TRBV4-2 and TRBJ1-6; D is possibly TRBD1 (5 bases). CDR1 is LGHNA and CDR2 is YNFKEQ in the germline V gene. CDR3 length: 16 residues. Trimming cost V 4 bases and J 5 bases, with 15 bases left between them. CDR3 in DNA: TGTGCCAGCAGCCCCCGCGCAGGGTCAAATAATTCACCCCTCCACTTT. The encoded protein is CASSPRAGSNNSPLHF.

The chain has TRBV19 and TRBJ2-1; tentatively, D is TRBD1 (5 bases). Deletions cut 8 bases from V and 6 bases from J, with 8 bases between. This CDR3 has 11 residues. The V gene's germline CDR1 is LNHDA and CDR2 SQIVND (reference sequence). CDR3 amino acids: CASGQGNEQFF. The CDR3 nucleotides read TGTGCCAGTGGGCAGGGCAATGAGCAGTTCTTC.

The chain employs TRBV4-3 and TRBJ2-3, with D unclear. Trimming removed 1 base at V and 2 bases at J, with 4 bases between. CDR1 is LGHNA and CDR2 is YSLEER in the germline V gene. CDR3 length equals 13 residues. The CDR3: CASSQVPTDTQYF. The CDR3, as DNA: TGCGCCAGCAGCCAAGTCCCCACAGATACGCAGTATTTT.

The rearrangement links TRBV27 to TRBJ2-7; tentative D call: TRBD1 (5 bases). The V end lost 3 bases, the J end lost 5 bases, and 14 bases lay between the germline ends. The CDR3 is 14 amino acids. Germline V gives CDR1 MNHEY, CDR2 SMNVEV (reference sequence). The DNA for the CDR3 is TGTGCCAGCAGTTTCCAGGGCGCCAGCCACGAGCAGTACTTC. Amino acid sequence: CASSFQGASHEQYF.

The V and J genes are TRBV6-6 and TRBJ2-7; D gene uncertain. The germline gives CDR1 MNHNY, CDR2 SVGAGI (reference sequence). CDR3 length: 12 residues. With 2 bases removed from V and 6 bases from J, the gap between germline ends came to 8 bases. The CDR3 DNA sequence: TGTGCCAGCAGTTACAACAGTGCCGAGCAGTACTTC. This encodes CASSYNSAEQYF.

This clone was seen only a few times. The gene calls are TRBV27 and TRBJ1-5, with D perhaps matching TRBD1 (5 bases). The CDR3 loop spans 14 amino acids. Looked up from germline, CDR1 is MNHEY and CDR2 is SMNVEV (reference sequence). The germline V and J ends were trimmed by 6 bases and 0 bases, with 9 bases remaining between them. The CDR3 DNA reads as TGTGCCAGCAGCGACAGATATAGCAATCAGCCCCAGCATTTT. Protein sequence: CASSDRYSNQPQHF.

The V and J genes are TRBV7-8 and TRBJ2-7, with D tentatively TRBD2 (6 bases). V lost 0 bases and J 0 bases, leaving 9 bases between the germline ends. This CDR3 comprises 15 residues. Germline V gives CDR1 SGHVS, CDR2 FQNEAQ. CDR3 nucleotide sequence: TGTGCCAGCAGCTTAGCGGAGGGGAGCTCCTACGAGCAGTACTTC. Translation: CASSLAEGSSYEQYF.

The V gene is TRBV19, the J gene TRBJ2-5; D uncertain. The CDR3 sequence is 15 residues long. Between the trimmed V and J ends, which lost 5 bases and 2 bases, there was a span of 15 bases. The germline gives CDR1 LNHDA, CDR2 SQIVND (reference sequence). The CDR3 DNA reads as TGTGCCAGTAGTCCTGGGGTGGCGCCACAAGAGACCCAGTACTTC. It encodes CASSPGVAPQETQYF.